The TCR beta chain under discussion was sequenced for a study of neurological immune-mediated disorders. General study results and limits: Expanded clones shared no CDR3 amino acid sequences across subjects, suggesting private repertoires in all groups. The level of TCR clonal expansion was highest in patients with HTLV-1-associated myelopathy and lowest in multiple sclerosis, where it fell below the level seen in healthy controls.

This clonotype came up a few times. Antigen specificity is unknown. As for the cDNA, it was generated by 5'RACE with 10-nucleotide random UMIs. TCRdb independently ran MiXCR on the 5' RACE reads; one entry per CDR3 protein. Among 70,000 to 95,000 distinct CDR3 sequences listed, under 20% were seen once. Germline CDR1 and CDR2: LNHDA and SQIVND (reference sequence). The CDR3 totals 13 residues. V lost 6 bases and J lost 1, with 9 bases in between. This receptor was identified in a woman aged 40-49 years in good health. Sequenced sample: PBMCs. The chain joins TRBV19 to TRBJ1-1; no clear D gene. The DNA of the CDR3 is TGTGCCAGTAGGAAAGGAGCGAACACTGAAGCTTTCTTT. The encoded protein is CASRKGANTEAFF.